Sequencing of this TCR beta chain was carried out in a study of radiotherapy plus CTLA-4 blockade in lung cancer. Broader study findings: With interferon-beta, early dynamics of blood T cell clones were reported to best predict response. Once radiotherapy plus ipilimumab had been given, TCR clones derived from tumor expanded in blood.

A word on this clone: What it recognizes is unknown.

Germline values: CDR1 MNHNY, CDR2 SVGAGI (reference sequence). The CDR3 extends over 14 amino acids. Trimming left V 1 base short and J 6 bases short, with 10 bases between. This table comes from immunoSEQ multiplex PCR, and its TCRdb copy is limited to in-frame clones, with some not included. The profile covers 45,000 to 75,000 clones, with 77% appearing a single time and 4% taken by the ten largest. Sequenced material: peripheral blood, taken from a patient treated with radiotherapy plus ipilimumab. The TCR comes from a human donor with non-small cell lung cancer who had a partial response to radiotherapy plus ipilimumab. The chain recombines TRBV6-6 with TRBJ2-1, with D possibly TRBD1 on 5 matching bases. CDR3 protein: CASSYYTGSNEQFF. CDR3 DNA: TGTGCCAGCAGTTACTATACAGGTAGCAATGAGCAGTTCTTC.